A selection of T cell receptor beta chains follows, all from one sample in a study of vaccination and CD4 T cells after COVID-19. Their antigens are not known. TCRdb redid the calling of the PCR reads with MiXCR, one entry per CDR3 protein. The repertoire has approximately 19,000 distinct CDR3 sequences, around 45% of them found once; the top ten carry 7.2%. The source was CD4+ T cells from blood, cultured in vitro, collected after SARS-CoV-2 vaccination. The source is a human donor who had recovered from COVID-19. Both conserved end residues are part of each CDR3. A D gene is named only where the DNA matches it firmly. The size of a clone is reported for some rows only, either as once, few or many, or as a class for expanded clones.

>NA|TRBJ1-2|few|TRBV7-2
TGTGCCAGCAGCTTAAATCCAAGCGATGGCTACACCTTC
CASSLNPSDGYTF
>NA|TRBJ1-2|NA|TRBV29-1
TGCAGTTCGGAGAAACAGGGAAACTATGGCTACACCTTC
CSSEKQGNYGYTF
>NA|TRBJ2-7|few|TRBV2
TGTGCCAGCAGTGAGGTCTCCTGGCACGAGCAGTACTTC
CASSEVSWHEQYF
>TRBD1|TRBJ1-5|NA|TRBV20-1
TGCAGTGCTAGCCTCGGACAGGGTGACAATCAGCCCCGGCATTTT
CSASLGQGDNQPRHF
>NA|TRBJ2-6|NA|TRBV6-2/TRBV6-3
TGTGCCAGCAGTTACACCCCAGACAAGGGGGGGCCTGGGGCCAACGTCCTGACTTTC
CASSYTPDKGGPGANVLTF
>NA|TRBJ2-2|NA|TRBV27
TGTGCCAGCAGTTTAAGGTGGCAGTCCACCGGGGAGCTGTTTTTT
CASSLRWQSTGELFF
>NA|TRBJ1-5|NA|TRBV24-1
TGTGCCACCAGTGATTTGCGGTGGGGGCCCTATAGCAATCAGCCCCAGCATTTT
CATSDLRWGPYSNQPQHF
>NA|TRBJ1-3|NA|TRBV28
TGTGCCAGCAGTTCGGTGGCAGGGCAATCCTTTTCCTCTGGAAACACCATATATTTT
CASSSVAGQSFSSGNTIYF
>NA|TRBJ1-1|few|TRBV6-5
TGTGCCAGCAGTTACTCCCGGGGCATGAACACTGAAGCTTTCTTT
CASSYSRGMNTEAFF
>NA|TRBJ1-2|NA|TRBV20-1
TGCAGTGCTGACTCTTTGTTCCGAGAGGAGGAAGCTTGGGGCTATGGCTACACCTTC
CSADSLFREEEAWGYGYTF
>TRBD1|TRBJ1-5|NA|TRBV6-1
TGTGCCAGCAGACGCGAAACAGGGGCAGTTCCCAATCAGCCCCAGCATTTT
CASRRETGAVPNQPQHF
>NA|TRBJ2-7|NA|TRBV20-1
TGCAGTGCTAGGGGCAGGATTCTCTACGAGCAGTACTTC
CSARGRILYEQYF
>NA|TRBJ2-5|NA|TRBV25-1
TGTGCCAGCAGTGAGCCAGCGCAAGAGACCCAGTACTTC
CASSEPAQETQYF
>NA|TRBJ2-2|few|TRBV7-3
TGTGCCAGCAGCTTAAACACCGGGGAGCTGTTTTTT
CASSLNTGELFF
>NA|TRBJ2-7|few|TRBV27
TGTGCCAGCAGTCCCCTGGGGGCTACCAGGGCCTACGAGCAGTACTTC
CASSPLGATRAYEQYF
>NA|TRBJ2-1|NA|TRBV7-7
TGTGCCAGCAGCGGCGGGACATCCAATGAGCAGTTCTTC
CASSGGTSNEQFF
>TRBD2|TRBJ2-7|NA|TRBV6-5
TGTGCCAGCAGTTATCTAGCGGGCGCCAGCTCCTACGAGCAGTACTTC
CASSYLAGASSYEQYF
>TRBD2|TRBJ2-7|once|TRBV20-1
TGCAGTGCTAGAGAGTTATTAGCGGGGGATTTGGAGCAGTACTTC
CSARELLAGDLEQYF
>TRBD1|TRBJ2-3|NA|TRBV27
TGTGCCAGCGGGGTACAGGGGATGAGAGATACGCAGTATTTT
CASGVQGMRDTQYF
>NA|TRBJ1-5|NA|TRBV6-5
TGTGCCAGCAGTTACAGGGAAGTTCAGCCCCAGCATTTT
CASSYREVQPQHF
>NA|TRBJ2-7|NA|TRBV7-9
TGTGCCAGCAGCCCCAAGGGGGGGGGAAGCGAGCAGTACTTC
CASSPKGGGSEQYF
>NA|TRBJ2-1|NA|TRBV7-9
TGTGCCAGCAGCTTAGCGCAGCACAATGAGCAGTTCTTC
CASSLAQHNEQFF
>NA|TRBJ1-2|once|TRBV5-1
TGCGCCAGCAGCTTGGGGACATCTCCATATGGCTACACCTTC
CASSLGTSPYGYTF
>NA|TRBJ1-1|NA|TRBV27
TGTGCCAGCAGTTCCCTAAGCACCCGGGACACAGAAGCTTTCTTT
CASSSLSTRDTEAFF
>TRBD1|TRBJ1-2|few|TRBV6-2/TRBV6-3
TGTGCCAGCAGTGGGACAGGGGGAACCTATGGCTACACCTTC
CASSGTGGTYGYTF
>TRBD1|TRBJ1-6|few|TRBV7-6
TGTGCCAGCAGCTCGGGACAGGGGGTTGGAAGTTCACCCCTCCACTTT
CASSSGQGVGSSPLHF
>TRBD1|TRBJ1-5|NA|TRBV6-2/TRBV6-3
TGTGCCAGCAGTTCAGCAGGGGGAAGGGGTCAGCCCCAGCATTTT
CASSSAGGRGQPQHF